This T cell receptor (beta chain) was recorded in a study of CD8+ T cells in alopecia areata. General study points: Compared with mice, patients displayed less clear TCR sharing, possibly for HLA-related reasons.

RNA, once extracted, was reverse transcribed into cDNA for use as the sequencing template. Produced via immunoSEQ multiplex PCR; TCRdb's table is partial and in-frame only. The sample lists roughly 30,000 clones, less than 65% occurring once. Remarks on this clone: Its antigen is unidentified.

The CDR3 loop spans 14 amino acids. Germline V gene lookup returns CDR1 GTSNPN and CDR2 SVGIG (reference sequence). Sample: NKG2D-high CD8+ T cells sorted from blood. The receptor was derived from a human donor with alopecia areata. The V and J genes are TRBV30 and TRBJ2-1; TRBD2 matches at 8 bases. CDR3 sequence reads: CAGEAGDSYNEQFF. CDR3 DNA sequence: TGTGCGGGAGAAGCGGGGGACTCCTACAATGAGCAGTTCTTC.